The clone carrying this TCR beta chain showed up many times. The antigen remains undetermined. This sample was taken from a study of CD8 T cells in ankylosing spondylitis. Overall study results and limits: Matched ankylosing spondylitis synovial fluid reportedly showed significant enrichment of disease-linked clones.

Unmatched junction bases numbered 17, after V lost 10 bases and J lost 0 bases. The CDR3 consists of 18 residues. TCRdb reanalysed the 5' RACE reads using MiXCR and keeps one entry per CDR3 protein. Found here are some 250,000 distinct CDR3 sequences, about 10% of them singletons; the top ten hold 6% to 8%. This TCR was recovered from a male donor with ankylosing spondylitis or in good health (not recorded which). Source material: blood, either unsorted or a sorted T cell fraction (not recorded which). V gene TRBV12-3 or TRBV12-4 combines with J gene TRBJ2-3; the match to TRBD1 covers 9 bases. This chain's CDR3 is CATADRGGSGGSTDTQYF. CDR3 in DNA: TGTGCCACCGCGGACAGGGGCGGCAGCGGAGGAAGCACAGATACGCAGTATTTT.